This entry lists 7 T cell receptor beta chains sequenced from one sample in a study of cytomegalovirus exposure and HLA in healthy donors. The repertoire was sequenced with immunoSEQ multiplex PCR; TCRdb's copy has only in-frame clones and lacks some. The repertoire holds approximately 200,000 clones, approximately 78% seen once, with over 0.95% in the top ten. The sequencing input was PBMCs. Receptor source: a woman under 40 in good health and CMV-seronegative.

The gene calls are TRBV19 and TRBJ1-5, with D unresolved. This CDR3 has 15 amino acids. Germline V CDR1 and CDR2: LNHDA, SQIVND (reference sequence). V was clipped by 3 bases and J by 0 bases, with 9 bases between them. Here the CDR3 reads CASSISGISNQPQHF. CDR3 nucleotide sequence: TGTGCCAGTAGTATCTCGGGGATTAGCAATCAGCCCCAGCATTTT.

The chain combines TRBV19 with TRBJ1-5; D may be TRBD1 (6 bases). Per the germline V gene, CDR1 is LNHDA and CDR2 is SQIVND (reference sequence). Trimming left V 3 bases short and J 5 bases short, with 17 bases between. The CDR3 contains 16 residues. CDR3 residues: CASSMRRGYGDQPQHF. The CDR3 nucleotides read TGTGCCAGTAGTATGCGCAGGGGATATGGGGATCAGCCCCAGCATTTT.

As for this clone: This sample includes further DNA sequences coding for the same CDR3. CDR3 amino acids: CSARQGYEQYF. The CDR3, as DNA: TGCAGTGCTAGACAGGGCTACGAGCAGTACTTC. The chain is built from TRBV20-1 and TRBJ2-7; maybe TRBD1 (5 bases). Germline V gene data show CDR1 as DFQATT and CDR2 as SNEGSKA (reference sequence). The CDR3 loop spans 11 amino acids. Between the trimmed V and J ends, which lost 2 bases and 3 bases, there was a span of 5 bases.

The chain uses TRBV7-6 and TRBJ2-7; D is possibly TRBD2 (5 bases). Germline V CDR1 and CDR2: SGHVS, FNYEAQ. V lost 5 bases and J lost 1, with 12 bases in between. The CDR3 extends over 14 amino acids. The CDR3 nucleotides read TGTGCCAGCAGCAAAGAGGGTCAGTCCTACGAGCAGTACTTC. The encoded protein is CASSKEGQSYEQYF.

This chain uses TRBV2 with TRBJ1-1, with 10 positions matching TRBD1. Per germline, CDR1 SNHLY and CDR2 FYNNEI. This CDR3 has 14 amino acids. V shed 6 bases, J shed 5 bases, and the junction held 6 bases outside the gene matches. In nucleotides, the CDR3 is TGTGCCAGCAGCCCGGGACAGGGGAGGACTGAAGCTTTCTTT. This encodes CASSPGQGRTEAFF.

This clone appeared a few times. In the same sample, other DNA sequences code for this CDR3. The chain links TRBV19 to TRBJ1-1; D unresolved. Germline CDR1 is LNHDA and CDR2 is SQIVND (reference sequence). The CDR3 totals 13 residues. Deletions cut 4 bases from V and 1 base from J, with 7 bases between. The CDR3 is CASSTGGNTEAFF. For the CDR3, the DNA is TGTGCCAGTAGTACGGGTGGGAACACTGAAGCTTTCTTT.

The CDR3 region is CASSQDRGYGYTF. CDR3 coding DNA: TGCGCCAGCAGCCAAGACCGCGGTTATGGCTACACCTTC. The chain is built from TRBV4-1 and TRBJ1-2; D remains unclear. This CDR3 is 13 amino acids long. Germline V gene sequence: CDR1 MGHRA, CDR2 YSYEKL. V lost 0 bases to trimming and J lost 5 bases, with 7 bases between them.